The clone carrying this TCR beta chain is labeled medium-sized. The length of the CDR3 is 14 residues. Germline lookup yields CDR1 DFQATT and CDR2 SNEGSKA (reference sequence). The V and J ends lost 1 base and 7 bases respectively, with 13 bases between them. These data are taken from a study of neurological immune-mediated disorders. Each CDR3 protein is one row after TCRdb ran MiXCR on the 5' RACE reads. The sample holds about 41,000 distinct CDR3 sequences, about 2.5% seen once. This chain links TRBV20-1 with TRBJ1-4, with D possibly being TRBD1 (6 bases). The specimen sequenced was PBMCs. This sequence originates from a man aged 25-45 years with multiple sclerosis. The CDR3 protein is CSARGGALGEKLFF. The CDR3 nucleotides read TGCAGTGCTAGAGGGGGGGCGCTTGGTGAAAAACTGTTTTTT.